Given below is one TCR beta chain in context. This specimen belongs to a study of blood T cell repertoires in COVID-19. The CDR3 length is 15 residues. Losses at the gene ends were 7 bases for V and 1 base for J; bases not matched to a gene: 7. Germline values: CDR1 SGHRS, CDR2 YFSETQ. TCRdb's copy holds only in-frame clones and misses some; the assay was immunoSEQ multiplex PCR. The data contain more than 95,000 clones, about four fifths of them seen just once; the ten biggest clones take up about 18%. J is TRBJ1-1 and V is TRBV5-1, with 10 positions matching TRBD1. This receptor was obtained from a man aged 25-45 years with COVID-19, enrolled during active disease. The sample comprised peripheral blood. As DNA, the CDR3 is TGCGCCAGCTGCCGGACAGGGGGTGGGAACACTGAAGCTTTCTTT. Its protein is CASCRTGGGNTEAFF.